Each of the 26 T cell receptor beta chains below was sequenced from the same sample in a study of shared clonotypes between healthy human individuals. The repertoire was sequenced with immunoSEQ multiplex PCR; TCRdb's copy has only in-frame clones and lacks some. The sample lists some 2.1 million clones, about 95% seen once, with roughly 0.13% in the top ten. Specimen: naive CD4+ T cells sorted from blood. The subset: CD45RA+ positively selected. The receptors come from a man aged 18 to 30 in good health.

The genes are TRBV29-1 and TRBJ1-1, with D uncertain. V was shortened by 5 bases and J by 1 base, with 5 bases between the two germline ends. Germline CDR1 reads SQVTM; CDR2 reads ANQGSEA. The CDR3 is made up of 11 amino acids. The CDR3 protein is CSVYQNTEAFF. The DNA of the CDR3 is TGCAGCGTTTACCAGAACACTGAAGCTTTCTTT. Combining the CDR3 with reference TRBV29-1 and TRBJ1-1 gives the whole variable domain SAVISQKPSRDICQRGTSLTIQCQVDSQVTMMFWYRQQPGQSLTLIATANQGSEATYESGFVIDKFPISRPNLTFSTLTVSNMSPEDSSIYLCSVYQNTEAFFGQGTRLTVV.

This rearrangement joins TRBV20-1 to TRBJ2-5; D unresolved. CDR1 and CDR2 (germline): DFQATT, SNEGSKA (reference sequence). V was cut by 4 bases and J by 5 bases, with 8 bases left in between. This CDR3 region has 11 residues. The CDR3 sequence: CSATRSETQYF. CDR3 coding DNA: TGCAGTGCTACCAGGTCTGAGACCCAGTACTTC.

On this clone itself: A junction boundary mismatches the germline segment, possibly from a read error. This rearrangement joins TRBV5-6 to TRBJ1-2; 8 nucleotides agree with TRBD1. The germline V gene encodes CDR1 SGHDT and CDR2 YYEEEE. The CDR3 spans 14 residues. In DNA, the CDR3 is TGTGCCAGCAGCAGGACAGGGCAGACCTATGGCCACACCTTC. Its protein product is CASSRTGQTYGHTF.

J is TRBJ2-4 and V is TRBV6-6, with D unresolved. The CDR3 consists of 15 residues. Germline CDR1 is MNHNY and CDR2 is SVGAGI (reference sequence). V was trimmed by 5 bases and J by 0 bases, leaving 11 bases between them. CDR3 sequence: CASSLDIIAKNIQYF. In DNA form, the CDR3 reads TGTGCCAGCAGTCTTGATATCATAGCCAAAAACATTCAGTACTTC.

The CDR3 nucleotides read TGTGCCAGCAGTGAAGCTTCCGTGGGCACAGATACGCAGTATTTT. It is translated as CASSEASVGTDTQYF. V gene TRBV6-1 combines with J gene TRBJ2-3; D is ambiguous. The germline gives CDR1 MNHNS, CDR2 SASEGT. The CDR3 sequence is 15 residues long. V was clipped by 0 bases and J by 1 base, with 8 bases between them.

The J gene is TRBJ2-3, the V gene TRBV2; 11 bases are shared with TRBD2. The V gene's germline CDR1 is SNHLY and CDR2 FYNNEI. The V and J ends lost 1 base and 0 bases, in that order; junction bases with no gene match: 6. The CDR3 is 18 amino acids. DNA of the CDR3: TGTGCCAGCAGTGAAGGGGAGATAGCGGGAGGGAGCACAGATACGCAGTATTTT. Translating gives CASSEGEIAGGSTDTQYF. Looking up the rest from reference TRBV2 and TRBJ2-3 gives the full variable domain: EPEVTQTPSHQVTQMGQEVILRCVPISNHLYFYWYRQILGQKVEFLVSFYNNEISEKSEIFDDQFSVERPDGSNFTLKIRSTKLEDSAMYFCASSEGEIAGGSTDTQYFGPGTRLTVL.

The V and J genes are TRBV23-1 and TRBJ2-5; D might be TRBD1 or TRBD2, each matching 5 bases. TRBV23-1 is treated as an ORF (open reading frame) with a function not yet certain. The CDR3 has 15 residues. The germline V and J ends were trimmed by 3 bases and 3 bases, with 14 bases remaining between them. CDR3 amino acids: CASSHSGRTKETQYF. The DNA of the CDR3 is TGCGCCAGCAGTCATTCGGGACGTACGAAAGAGACCCAGTACTTC.

V usage is TRBV6-6 and J usage is TRBJ2-7; 8 positions match TRBD2. This CDR3 is built from 16 residues. The V gene end was trimmed by 0 bases and the J gene end by 2 bases; junction bases not matched to a gene: 6. The V gene's germline CDR1 is MNHNY and CDR2 SVGAGI (reference sequence). CDR3 in DNA: TGTGCCAGCAGTTACTCCGGGGGGGGGACCGCCTACGAGCAGTACTTC. Translated: CASSYSGGGTAYEQYF.

This chain connects TRBV7-6 to TRBJ2-5, with TRBD2 matching 12 bases. CDR1 is SGHVS, CDR2 FNYEAQ, per germline. The J segment lost 5 bases and the V segment lost 5 bases, leaving 9 bases of the junction unmatched. The CDR3 spans 16 residues. In nucleotides, the CDR3 is TGTGCCAGCAGCGCGCTAGCGGGAGGGCCGTGGGAGACCCAGTACTTC. This gives the protein CASSALAGGPWETQYF.

This clone was counted between two and nine times. The V gene is TRBV5-1, the J gene TRBJ2-7; D is ambiguous. The V gene lost 2 bases and the J gene lost 4 bases, with 13 bases spanning the gap. CDR3 length: 14 residues. From germline, CDR1 is SGHRS and CDR2 YFSETQ. CDR3 sequence (DNA): TGCGCCAGCAGCTTATCGAGCCCGCCATACGAGCAGTACTTC. Its protein is CASSLSSPPYEQYF.

The CDR3: CASSSPWAATAFF. The CDR3 region has the DNA TGTGCCAGCAGCTCCCCATGGGCAGCGACAGCTTTCTTT. This chain connects TRBV7-9 to TRBJ1-1; D gene unclear. This CDR3 has 13 residues. V lost 4 bases and J 10 bases, leaving 16 bases between the germline ends. CDR1 and CDR2 (germline): SEHNR, FQNEAQ (reference sequence).

In its sample, this clone was seen once. The chain employs TRBV11-2 and TRBJ2-5; 8 bases agree with TRBD1. Germline assignment: CDR1 SGHAT and CDR2 FQNNGV. The V gene end was trimmed by 2 bases and the J gene end by 2 bases; junction bases not matched to a gene: 7. The CDR3 runs to 16 residues. The CDR3 coding sequence is TGTGCCAGCAGCTTAACAGGGGGGAAAACACAAGAGACCCAGTACTTC. Amino acid sequence: CASSLTGGKTQETQYF. The full variable domain, in which reference TRBV11-2 and TRBJ2-5 provide the parts outside the CDR3, is EAGVAQSPRYKIIEKRQSVAFWCNPISGHATLYWYQQILGQGPKLLIQFQNNGVVDDSQLPKDRFSAERLKGVDSTLKIQPAKLEDSAVYLCASSLTGGKTQETQYFGPGTRLLVL.

J is TRBJ2-1 and V is TRBV28; 7 nucleotides align to TRBD2. The J segment lost 7 bases and the V segment lost 2 bases, leaving 14 bases of the junction unmatched. The CDR3 consists of 17 residues. CDR1 MDHEN and CDR2 SYDVKM come from the germline V gene. CDR3 sequence (DNA): TGTGCCAGCAGTTTAATCTCTGGAGTAAGGGGAGGGAATGAGCAGTTCTTC. Translation: CASSLISGVRGGNEQFF.

This chain uses TRBV29-1 with TRBJ2-3; D is unresolved. From germline, CDR1 is SQVTM and CDR2 ANQGSEA. The CDR3 has 12 amino acids. V gave up 1 base and J gave up 7 bases, with 9 bases separating them. The CDR3 DNA sequence: TGCAGCGTTGAAGCCCTATTAAATACGCAGTATTTT. This sequence encodes CSVEALLNTQYF.

This chain joins TRBV7-2 and TRBJ1-1; a possible D gene is TRBD1 (5 bases). Germline CDR1 is SGHTA and CDR2 is FQGNSA. The CDR3 length is 15 residues. Trimming stripped 6 bases from V and 0 bases from J, with 14 bases between. For the CDR3, the DNA is TGTGCCAGCAGACGGCAGGGCCTAATGAACACTGAAGCTTTCTTT. Translating gives CASRRQGLMNTEAFF.

The chain uses TRBV28 and TRBJ1-2, with a weak D call TRBD1 (5 bases). Germline assignment: CDR1 MDHEN and CDR2 SYDVKM. V was trimmed by 7 bases and J by 2 bases, leaving 14 bases between them. The CDR3 totals 14 residues. The CDR3 DNA reads TGTGCCAGCAACGCGGGACGGACAAACTATGGCTACACCTTC. It encodes CASNAGRTNYGYTF.

The chain combines TRBV7-2 with TRBJ2-5; possible D gene TRBD2, 6 bases. Germline V gene sequence: CDR1 SGHTA, CDR2 FQGNSA. This CDR3 comprises 16 residues. V was trimmed by 0 bases and J by 9 bases, leaving 20 bases between them. DNA of the CDR3: TGTGCCAGCAGCTTAGCGGGAAATCCCGGGACGGGAGCCCAGTACTTC. It encodes CASSLAGNPGTGAQYF.

V is TRBV28 and J is TRBJ2-7; 13 positions match TRBD2. This CDR3 contains 15 residues. The V gene's germline CDR1 is MDHEN and CDR2 SYDVKM. Trimming cost V 5 bases and J 6 bases; bases outside gene matches: 7. The CDR3 DNA follows: TGTGCCAGCAGTCCGGGGGGACTAGCGGGGAGCGAGCAGTACTTC. Residues: CASSPGGLAGSEQYF.

The chain couples TRBV9 to TRBJ2-1, with 7 bases aligning to TRBD2. The CDR3 covers 15 residues. Germline V gene lookup returns CDR1 SGDLS and CDR2 YYNGEE. V shed 0 bases, J shed 9 bases, and the junction held 9 bases outside the gene matches. DNA for the CDR3: TGTGCCAGCAGCGTAGTTGGACTAGGGCGGGCTGAGCAGTTCTTC. Protein sequence: CASSVVGLGRAEQFF.

V gene TRBV2 combines with J gene TRBJ2-1; D might be TRBD1 or TRBD2, each matching 6 bases. The CDR3 is 16 amino acids. The V and J ends lost 3 bases and 5 bases respectively, with 17 bases between them. Germline CDR1 and CDR2: SNHLY and FYNNEI. This CDR3 reads CASSDIPGARDNEQFF. In DNA form, the CDR3 reads TGTGCCAGCAGTGATATCCCGGGGGCGAGGGACAATGAGCAGTTCTTC.

This chain links TRBV19 with TRBJ1-2; D gene uncertain. V was shortened by 7 bases and J by 3 bases, with 12 bases between the two germline ends. Germline V lookup: CDR1 LNHDA, CDR2 SQIVND (reference sequence). The CDR3 runs 13 residues. This CDR3 is CASTEGGHYGYTF. CDR3 coding DNA: TGTGCCAGTACTGAGGGAGGGCACTATGGCTACACCTTC.

The chain carries TRBV30 and TRBJ2-4; D may match TRBD1 or TRBD2 (5 bases each). V was pared by 3 bases and J by 5 bases, with 8 bases between. The CDR3 totals 12 residues. Germline assignment: CDR1 GTSNPN and CDR2 SVGIG (reference sequence). The CDR3 loop is CAWSGDENIQYF. The CDR3 DNA follows: TGTGCCTGGAGCGGGGACGAAAACATTCAGTACTTC.

The chain carries TRBV18 and TRBJ2-7, with 7 bases fitting TRBD2. This CDR3 spans 16 amino acids. CDR1 is KGHSH, CDR2 LQKENI, per germline. V shed 1 base and J 0 bases; nucleotides not matched to a gene: 6. The CDR3 DNA sequence: TGTGCCAGCTCACCACGTACGGGGGGACCCTCCTACGAGCAGTACTTC. Translating it yields CASSPRTGGPSYEQYF.

A word on this clone: This sample includes further DNA sequences coding for the same CDR3. The chain employs TRBV18 and TRBJ2-7, with D possibly TRBD1 on 5 matching bases. This CDR3 is 13 amino acids long. Germline CDR1 and CDR2: KGHSH and LQKENI. Deletions cut 2 bases from V and 3 bases from J, with 8 bases between. For the CDR3, the DNA is TGTGCCAGCTCACCAACAGGATTCTACGAGCAGTACTTC. Protein product: CASSPTGFYEQYF.

Concerning this clone: Since a much larger clone is just one base distant, this may be a read error. The DNA for the CDR3 is TGTGCCAGCAGTGGAGGACATAGCAATCAGCCCCAGCATTTT. It encodes CASSGGHSNQPQHF. This chain uses TRBV2 with TRBJ1-5; a weak D match, TRBD1 (5 bases). The CDR3 has 14 amino acids. CDR1 SNHLY and CDR2 FYNNEI come from the germline V gene. Trimming removed 4 bases from V and 0 bases from J, with 7 bases in between. Filled out from reference TRBV2 and TRBJ1-5, the complete variable domain reads EPEVTQTPSHQVTQMGQEVILRCVPISNHLYFYWYRQILGQKVEFLVSFYNNEISEKSEIFDDQFSVERPDGSNFTLKIRSTKLEDSAMYFCASSGGHSNQPQHFGDGTRLSIL.

The CDR3 protein is CASSYGTGGSSPLHF. The CDR3 DNA sequence: TGTGCCAGCAGTTACGGGACAGGGGGTAGTTCACCCCTCCACTTT. The chain joins TRBV6-5 to TRBJ1-6; 11 nucleotides agree with TRBD1. Trimming cost V 2 bases and J 9 bases; bases outside gene matches: 3. This CDR3 region has 15 residues. Germline lookup yields CDR1 MNHEY and CDR2 SVGAGI.